The sequence of this T cell receptor beta chain was determined in a study of Ad26.COV2.S vaccination and SARS-CoV-2 variants (dated by TCRdb to the early 2020s). About the study as a whole: Donors in the vaccine arm were drawn from COV1001, a phase I-IIa trial of Ad26.COV2.S in healthy adults that was multicentre, randomized, double-blind and placebo-controlled. Dosing of Ad26.COV2.S was intramuscular, at either 5x10^10 or 1x10^11 viral particles, delivered as one shot or as two shots spaced 56 days apart. The specificity and breadth of SARS-CoV-2-reactive T cell receptors after Ad26.COV2.S vaccination were assessed by TCRbeta repertoire sequencing. A total of around 32 samples were included in the TCR-sequenced set, comprising roughly 20 Ad26.COV2.S vaccine recipients, 5 placebo recipients and 8 SARS-CoV-2 convalescent individuals. Trial participants were randomized into five groups of five, in which low-dose or high-dose Ad26.COV2.S was given once or twice, or placebo was given on both occasions. Throughout the experiments and outcome assessment, investigators stayed blinded to trial group allocation. Overall results and qualifications from the work: Non-spike TCR breadth was comparable between vaccine and placebo recipients, consistent with the vaccine containing only spike. The study was not powered to compare responses between vaccine doses or regimens. Substantial breadth of spike-specific CD8+ and CD4+ T cell responses was reported after vaccination. The authors noted that the TCR breadth and depth analyses may have underestimated total T cell responses. Compared with placebo recipients, Ad26.COV2.S recipients showed higher spike-specific TCR breadth (P = 0.0014).

The immunoSEQ Assay was used to sequence TCRbeta CDR3 regions. After extraction, genomic DNA underwent amplification by bias-controlled multiplex PCR, followed by high-throughput sequencing. The authors' pipeline ran thus. To quantify the absolute abundance of each unique TCRbeta CDR3 region, sequences were collapsed and filtered. Usable DNA was measured by amplifying reference genes present in all nucleated cells, and TCRbeta template counts were normalized to that usable DNA to estimate T cell fraction. Repertoire TCRs were annotated as SARS-CoV-2-specific by exact matching of V gene, CDR3 amino acid sequence and J gene to a known reactive TCR set. The reference SARS-CoV-2 TCR set came from MIRA and was filtered for enrichment in COVID-19-positive ImmuneCODE repertoires, removing public or cross-reactive TCRs. Drawing on the MIRA antigens, annotated TCRs were analysed further at the level of specific ORF or position within ORF. Depth was the summed frequency of annotated unique rearrangements, while breadth was defined as annotated unique rearrangements over total unique productive rearrangements. Group comparisons of TCR breadth used two-sided Wilcoxon rank-sum tests. The table comes from immuneACCESS by way of TCRdb, which keeps in-frame sequences with V and J called. Part of the clones is missing from these tables; in studies checked, under half for an unresolved V gene and the rest for unknown reasons. V and J calls and clone size are as listed in that table; D and trimming were resolved from the DNA. This sample comprises hundreds of thousands of clones, approximately 90% of them detected only once. About 12% of the sample lies in the top ten.

The treatment or condition label on this specimen signifies: some 19 received Ad26.COV2.S at low or high dose, single or two shots; about five received placebo; per-sample allocation not given. Repertoires of vaccine and placebo recipients were sequenced from samples taken on day 63 after the first injection. Between 29 July and 7 August 2020, Cohort 1b enrolled fewer than 30 adults aged 18-55 years at one site in Boston, USA. Ad26.COV2.S was a replication-incompetent adenovirus type 26 vector that expressed a prefusion-stabilized SARS-CoV-2 spike protein derived from the original Wuhan strain. The trim is 2 bases for V and 2 bases for J, with a gap of 9 bases between the germline ends. Via the germline V gene, CDR1 is SGHTA and CDR2 FQGNSA. From the cysteine through the phenylalanine, the CDR3 covers 14 amino acids. Solely the CDR3 DNA is kept, with 42 bases framed from the first base. Remarks on this clone: No antigen is known for it. Base-call qualities are not available, and no considerably larger clone is one nucleotide away.

The sequence joins TRBV7-2 to TRBJ1-2; tentative D gene TRBD1, with 6 bases matching. Material: peripheral blood, obtained in a trial of Ad26.COV2.S vaccine versus placebo. The origin of this receptor is a person aged 18-60 years who received the Ad26.COV2.S COVID-19 vaccine or a placebo. The CDR3 reads CASSLMQGNYGYTF. In nucleotide form, the sequence is TGTGCCAGCAGCTTAATGCAGGGGAACTATGGCTACACCTTC. With all but the CDR3 taken from the reference TRBV7-2 and TRBJ1-2 genes, the full variable domain is: GAGVSQSPSNKVTEKGKDVELRCDPISGHTALYWYRQSLGQGLEFLIYFQGNSAPDKSGLPSDRFSAERTGGSVSTLTIQRTQQEDSAVYLCASSLMQGNYGYTFGSGTRLTVV.